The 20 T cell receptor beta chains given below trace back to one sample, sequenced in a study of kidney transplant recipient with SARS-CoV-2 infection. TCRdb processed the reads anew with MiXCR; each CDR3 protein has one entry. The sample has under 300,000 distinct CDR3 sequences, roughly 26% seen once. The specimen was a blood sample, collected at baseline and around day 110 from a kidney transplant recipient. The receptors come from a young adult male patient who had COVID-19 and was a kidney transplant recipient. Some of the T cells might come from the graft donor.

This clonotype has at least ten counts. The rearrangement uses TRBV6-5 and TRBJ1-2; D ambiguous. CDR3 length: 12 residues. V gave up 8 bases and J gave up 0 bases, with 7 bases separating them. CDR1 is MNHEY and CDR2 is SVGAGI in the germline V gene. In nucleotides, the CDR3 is TGTGCCAGCGCACGAACTAACTATGGCTACACCTTC. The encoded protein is CASARTNYGYTF.

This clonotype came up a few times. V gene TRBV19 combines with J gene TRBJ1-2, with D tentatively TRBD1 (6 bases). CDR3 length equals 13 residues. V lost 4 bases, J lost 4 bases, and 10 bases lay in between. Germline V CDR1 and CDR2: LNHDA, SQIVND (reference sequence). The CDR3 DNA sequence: TGTGCCAGTAGTACCGGACAGACCTATGGCTACACCTTC. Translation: CASSTGQTYGYTF. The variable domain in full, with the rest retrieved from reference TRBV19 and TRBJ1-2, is DGGITQSPKYLFRKEGQNVTLSCEQNLNHDAMYWYRQDPGQGLRLIYYSQIVNDFQKGDIAEGYSVSREKKESFPLTVTSAQKNPTAFYLCASSTGQTYGYTFGSGTRLTVV.

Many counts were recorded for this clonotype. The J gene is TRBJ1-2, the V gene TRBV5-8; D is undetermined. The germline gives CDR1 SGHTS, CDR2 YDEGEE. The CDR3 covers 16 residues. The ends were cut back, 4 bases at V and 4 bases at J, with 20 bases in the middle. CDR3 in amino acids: CASSLVHPRKTYGYTF. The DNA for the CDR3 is TGTGCCAGCAGCCTCGTTCATCCACGAAAGACCTATGGCTACACCTTC.

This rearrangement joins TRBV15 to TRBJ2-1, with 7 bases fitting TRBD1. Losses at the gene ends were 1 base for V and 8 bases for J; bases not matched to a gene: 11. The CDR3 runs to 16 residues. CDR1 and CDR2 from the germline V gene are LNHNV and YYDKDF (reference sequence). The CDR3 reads CATSRGMGDSSHEQFF. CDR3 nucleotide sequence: TGTGCCACCAGCAGAGGCATGGGGGACAGTTCTCATGAGCAGTTCTTC.

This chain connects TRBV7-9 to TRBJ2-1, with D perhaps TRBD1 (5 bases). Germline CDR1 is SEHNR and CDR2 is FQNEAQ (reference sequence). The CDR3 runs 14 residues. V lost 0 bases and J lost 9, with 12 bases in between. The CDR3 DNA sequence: TGTGCCAGCAGCTTAGCCGGACAATCGGGTGAGCAGTTCTTC. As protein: CASSLAGQSGEQFF.

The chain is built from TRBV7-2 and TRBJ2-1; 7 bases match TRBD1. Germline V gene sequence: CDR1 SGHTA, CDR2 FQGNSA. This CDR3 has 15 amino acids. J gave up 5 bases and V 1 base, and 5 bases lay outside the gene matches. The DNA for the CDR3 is TGTGCCAGCAGCTTAGTTGAGGGGGCCAACAATGAGCAGTTCTTC. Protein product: CASSLVEGANNEQFF.

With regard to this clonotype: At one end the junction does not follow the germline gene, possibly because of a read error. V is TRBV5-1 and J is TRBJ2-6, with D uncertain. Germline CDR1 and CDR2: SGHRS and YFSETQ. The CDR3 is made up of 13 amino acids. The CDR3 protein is CVSSLSGANVLTF. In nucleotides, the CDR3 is TGCGTCAGCAGCTTATCGGGGGCCAACGTCCTGACTTTC.

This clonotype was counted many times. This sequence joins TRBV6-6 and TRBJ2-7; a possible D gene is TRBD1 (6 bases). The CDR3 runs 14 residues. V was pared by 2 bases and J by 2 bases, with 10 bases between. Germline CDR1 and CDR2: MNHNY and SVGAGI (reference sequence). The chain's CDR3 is CASSYEGETYEQYF. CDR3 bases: TGTGCCAGCAGTTACGAGGGGGAGACCTACGAGCAGTACTTC.

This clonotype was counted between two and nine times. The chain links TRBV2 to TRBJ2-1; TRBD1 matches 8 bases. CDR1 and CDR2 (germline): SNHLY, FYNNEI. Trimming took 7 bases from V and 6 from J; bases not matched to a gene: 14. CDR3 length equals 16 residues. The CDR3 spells CASKQGGGGQFNEQFF. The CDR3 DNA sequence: TGTGCCAGCAAACAGGGGGGTGGAGGGCAGTTCAATGAGCAGTTCTTC.

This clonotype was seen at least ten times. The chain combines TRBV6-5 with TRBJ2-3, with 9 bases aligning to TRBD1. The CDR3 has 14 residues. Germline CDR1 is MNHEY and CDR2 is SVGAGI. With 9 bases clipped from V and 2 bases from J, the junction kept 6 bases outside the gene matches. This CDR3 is CASPGTGYTDTQYF. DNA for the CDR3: TGTGCCAGTCCTGGGACAGGGTACACAGATACGCAGTATTTT.

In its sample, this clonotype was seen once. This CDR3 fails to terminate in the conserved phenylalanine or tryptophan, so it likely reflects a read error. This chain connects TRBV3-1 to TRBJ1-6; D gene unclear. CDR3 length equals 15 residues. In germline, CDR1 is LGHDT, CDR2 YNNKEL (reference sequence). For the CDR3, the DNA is TGTGCCGGCAGCCTATTAGGCTCCTATAATTCACCCCTCCACCTT. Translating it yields CAGSLLGSYNSPLHL.

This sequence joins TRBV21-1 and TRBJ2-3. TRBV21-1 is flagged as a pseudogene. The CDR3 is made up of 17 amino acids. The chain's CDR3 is CASRRRLAAVMQDTQYF. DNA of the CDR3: TGTGCCAGCAGACGCAGGTTAGCTGCAGTCATGCAAGATACGCAGTATTTT.

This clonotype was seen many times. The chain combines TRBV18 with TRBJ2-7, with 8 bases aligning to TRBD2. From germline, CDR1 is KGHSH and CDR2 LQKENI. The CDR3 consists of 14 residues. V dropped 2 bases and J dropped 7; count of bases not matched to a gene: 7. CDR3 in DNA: TGTGCCAGCTCACCAGGCCCAGCGGGAGATGAGCAGTACTTC. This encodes CASSPGPAGDEQYF.

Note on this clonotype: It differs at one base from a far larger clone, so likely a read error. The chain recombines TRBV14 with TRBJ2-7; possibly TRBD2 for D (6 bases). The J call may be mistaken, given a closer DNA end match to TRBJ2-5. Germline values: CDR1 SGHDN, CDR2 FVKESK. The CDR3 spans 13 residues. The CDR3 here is CASSIRRVETQYF. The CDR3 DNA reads TGTGCCAGCAGCATTCGGAGGGTAGAGACCCAGTACTTC.

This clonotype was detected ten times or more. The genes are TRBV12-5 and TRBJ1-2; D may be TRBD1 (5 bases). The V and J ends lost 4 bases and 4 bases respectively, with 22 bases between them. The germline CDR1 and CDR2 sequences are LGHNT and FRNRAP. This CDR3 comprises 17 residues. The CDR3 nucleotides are TGTGCTAGTGGTTCGCCAAGTTTGCAGGGAAAGACCTATGGCTACACCTTC. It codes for CASGSPSLQGKTYGYTF.

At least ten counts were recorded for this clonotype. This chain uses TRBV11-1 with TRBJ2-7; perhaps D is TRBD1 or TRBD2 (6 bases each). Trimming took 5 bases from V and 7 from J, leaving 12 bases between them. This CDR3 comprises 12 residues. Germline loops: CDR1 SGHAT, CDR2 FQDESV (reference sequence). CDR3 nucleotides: TGTGCCAGCAGCCGGGGGCCTTTGGAGCAGTACGTC. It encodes CASSRGPLEQYV.

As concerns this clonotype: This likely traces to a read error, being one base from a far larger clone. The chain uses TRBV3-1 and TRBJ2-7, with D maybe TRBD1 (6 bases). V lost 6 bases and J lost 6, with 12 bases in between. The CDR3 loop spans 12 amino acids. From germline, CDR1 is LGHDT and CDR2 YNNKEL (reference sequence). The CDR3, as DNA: TGTGCCAGCAGTCATTTGGGGGCCGAGCAGTACTTC. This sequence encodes CASSHLGAEQYF.

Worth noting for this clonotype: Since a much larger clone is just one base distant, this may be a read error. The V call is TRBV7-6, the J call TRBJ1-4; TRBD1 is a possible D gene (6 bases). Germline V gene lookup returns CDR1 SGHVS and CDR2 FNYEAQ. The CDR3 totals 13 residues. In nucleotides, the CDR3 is TGTACCACCGAAGGGGGTCAGGGGGAAAAACTGTTTTTT. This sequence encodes CTTEGGQGEKLFF.

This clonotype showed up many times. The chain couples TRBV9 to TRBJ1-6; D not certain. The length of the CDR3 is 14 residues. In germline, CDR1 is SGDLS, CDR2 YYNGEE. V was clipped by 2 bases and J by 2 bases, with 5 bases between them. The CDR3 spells CASSVDTYNSPLHF. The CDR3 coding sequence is TGTGCCAGCAGCGTTGACACCTATAATTCACCCCTCCACTTT.

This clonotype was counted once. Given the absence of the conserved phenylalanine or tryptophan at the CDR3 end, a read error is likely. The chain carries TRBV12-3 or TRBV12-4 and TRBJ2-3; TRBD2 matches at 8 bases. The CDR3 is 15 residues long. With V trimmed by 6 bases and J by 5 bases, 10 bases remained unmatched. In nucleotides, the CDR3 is TGTGCCAGCAGCGTGGAGGTTAGCGGGGAAGATACGCAGTATCTT. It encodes CASSVEVSGEDTQYL.